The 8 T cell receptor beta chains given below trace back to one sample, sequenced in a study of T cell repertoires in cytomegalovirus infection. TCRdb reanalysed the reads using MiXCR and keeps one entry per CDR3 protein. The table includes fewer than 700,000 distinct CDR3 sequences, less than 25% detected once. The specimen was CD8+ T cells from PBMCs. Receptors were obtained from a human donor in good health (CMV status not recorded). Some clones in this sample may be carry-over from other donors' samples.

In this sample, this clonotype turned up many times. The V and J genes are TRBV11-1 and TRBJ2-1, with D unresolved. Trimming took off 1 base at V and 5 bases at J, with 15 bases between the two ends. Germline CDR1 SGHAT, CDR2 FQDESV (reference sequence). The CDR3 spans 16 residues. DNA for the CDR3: TGTGCCAGCAGCTTAGATATACTTTCCACTCACAATGAGCAGTTCTTC. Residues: CASSLDILSTHNEQFF.

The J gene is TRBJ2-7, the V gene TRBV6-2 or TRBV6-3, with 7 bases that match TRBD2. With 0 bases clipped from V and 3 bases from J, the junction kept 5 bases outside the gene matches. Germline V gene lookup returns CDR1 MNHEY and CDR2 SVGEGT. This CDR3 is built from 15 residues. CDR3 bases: TGTGCCAGCAGTTACTCTGAGCGGGGCGGCTACGAGCAGTACGTC. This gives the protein CASSYSERGGYEQYV.

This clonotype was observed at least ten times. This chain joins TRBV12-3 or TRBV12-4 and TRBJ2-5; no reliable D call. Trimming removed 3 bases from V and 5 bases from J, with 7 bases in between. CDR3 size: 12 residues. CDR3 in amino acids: CASSFGVETQYF. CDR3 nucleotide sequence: TGTGCCAGCAGTTTTGGTGTTGAGACCCAGTACTTC.

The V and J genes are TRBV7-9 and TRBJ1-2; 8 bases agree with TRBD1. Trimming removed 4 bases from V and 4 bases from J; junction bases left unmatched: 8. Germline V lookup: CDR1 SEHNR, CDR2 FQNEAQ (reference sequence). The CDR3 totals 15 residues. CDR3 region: CASSSTTGGSYGYTF. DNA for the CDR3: TGTGCCAGCAGCTCAACAACAGGGGGGAGCTATGGCTACACCTTC.

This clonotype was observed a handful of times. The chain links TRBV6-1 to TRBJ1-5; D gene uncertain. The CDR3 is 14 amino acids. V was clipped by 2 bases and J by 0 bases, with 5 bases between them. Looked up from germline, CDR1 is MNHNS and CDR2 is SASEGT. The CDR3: CASSELSSNQPQHF. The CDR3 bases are TGTGCCAGCAGTGAATTAAGTAGCAATCAGCCCCAGCATTTT.

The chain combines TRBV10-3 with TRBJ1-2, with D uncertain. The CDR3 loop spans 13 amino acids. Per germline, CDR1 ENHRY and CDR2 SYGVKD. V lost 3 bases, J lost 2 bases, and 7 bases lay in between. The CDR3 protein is CAISDGRNYGYTF. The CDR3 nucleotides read TGTGCCATCAGTGACGGCAGAAACTATGGCTACACCTTC.

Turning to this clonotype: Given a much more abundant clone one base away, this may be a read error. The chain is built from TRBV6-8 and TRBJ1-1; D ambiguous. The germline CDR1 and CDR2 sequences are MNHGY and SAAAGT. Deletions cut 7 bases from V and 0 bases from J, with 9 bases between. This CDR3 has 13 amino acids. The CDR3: CASNYGMNTEAFF. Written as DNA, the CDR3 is TGTGCCAGCAATTATGGGATGAACACTGAAGCTTTCTTT.

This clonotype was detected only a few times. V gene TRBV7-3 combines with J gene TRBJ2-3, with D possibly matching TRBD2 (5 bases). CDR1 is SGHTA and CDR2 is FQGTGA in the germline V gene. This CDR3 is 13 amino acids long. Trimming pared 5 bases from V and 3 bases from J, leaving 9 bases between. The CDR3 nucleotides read TGTGCCAGCAGCCCCGAGGGTACAGATACGCAGTATTTT. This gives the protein CASSPEGTDTQYF.